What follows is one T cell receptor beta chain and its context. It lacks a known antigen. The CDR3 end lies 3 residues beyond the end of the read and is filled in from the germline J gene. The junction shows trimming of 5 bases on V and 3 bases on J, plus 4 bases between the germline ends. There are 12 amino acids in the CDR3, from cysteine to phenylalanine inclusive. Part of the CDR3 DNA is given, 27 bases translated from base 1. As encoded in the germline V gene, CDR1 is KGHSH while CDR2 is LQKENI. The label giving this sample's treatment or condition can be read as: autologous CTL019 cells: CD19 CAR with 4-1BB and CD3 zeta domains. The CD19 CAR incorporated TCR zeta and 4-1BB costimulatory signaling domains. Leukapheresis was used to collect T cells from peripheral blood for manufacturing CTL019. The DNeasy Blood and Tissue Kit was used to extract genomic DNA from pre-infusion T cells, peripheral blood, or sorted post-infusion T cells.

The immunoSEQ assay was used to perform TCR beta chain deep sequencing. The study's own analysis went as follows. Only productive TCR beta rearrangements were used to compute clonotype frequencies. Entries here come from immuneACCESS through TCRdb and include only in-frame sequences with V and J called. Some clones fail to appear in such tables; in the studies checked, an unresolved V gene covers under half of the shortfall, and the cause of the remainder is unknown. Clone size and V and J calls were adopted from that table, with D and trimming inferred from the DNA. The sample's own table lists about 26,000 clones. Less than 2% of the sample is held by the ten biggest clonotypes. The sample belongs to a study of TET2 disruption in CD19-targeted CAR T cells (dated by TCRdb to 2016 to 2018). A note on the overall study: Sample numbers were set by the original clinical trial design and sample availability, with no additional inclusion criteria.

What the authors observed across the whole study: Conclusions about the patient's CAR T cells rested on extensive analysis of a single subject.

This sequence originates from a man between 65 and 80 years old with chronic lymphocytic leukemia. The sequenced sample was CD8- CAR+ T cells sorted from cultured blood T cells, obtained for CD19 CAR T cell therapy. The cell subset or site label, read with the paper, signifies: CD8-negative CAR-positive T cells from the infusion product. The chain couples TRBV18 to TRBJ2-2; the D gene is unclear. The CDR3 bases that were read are TGTGCCAGCTCAACAGACACCGGGGAG. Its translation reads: CASSTDTGE. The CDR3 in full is CASSTDTGELFF.